This T cell receptor beta chain was captured in a study of T cells after yellow fever vaccination. Study information: When fractions had low cell numbers, they were prepared with SMART-Seq v4 Ultra Low Input. Study-wide findings and caveats: Reappearing after the booster were most of the clones from primary vaccination (around 96% CD4, 85% to 90% CD8). By day 5 rather than day 15, the secondary response had peaked, though it was weaker. A limited proportion of clonotypes was detected within both the CD4 and CD8 compartments.

A single record per CDR3 protein comes from TCRdb applying MiXCR to the 5' RACE reads. The data contain some 420,000 distinct CDR3 sequences, 15% to 20% of them singletons. This clonotype was counted ten times or more. Its antigen is undetermined. This CDR3 is built from 16 residues. V lost 6 bases, J lost 8 bases, and 9 bases stayed unmatched. Germline V gene sequence: CDR1 MRHNA, CDR2 SNTAGT. The V call is TRBV6-4, the J call TRBJ2-1; 14 bases are a match to TRBD2. The sample in question was PBMCs, obtained before the yellow fever booster vaccination. The clonotype comes from a man between 18 and 29 years old who received the YFV17D yellow fever vaccine. CDR3 residues: CASSAGLAGGSDEQFF. The CDR3 nucleotides are TGTGCCAGCAGCGCTGGACTAGCGGGGGGCAGTGATGAGCAGTTCTTC.